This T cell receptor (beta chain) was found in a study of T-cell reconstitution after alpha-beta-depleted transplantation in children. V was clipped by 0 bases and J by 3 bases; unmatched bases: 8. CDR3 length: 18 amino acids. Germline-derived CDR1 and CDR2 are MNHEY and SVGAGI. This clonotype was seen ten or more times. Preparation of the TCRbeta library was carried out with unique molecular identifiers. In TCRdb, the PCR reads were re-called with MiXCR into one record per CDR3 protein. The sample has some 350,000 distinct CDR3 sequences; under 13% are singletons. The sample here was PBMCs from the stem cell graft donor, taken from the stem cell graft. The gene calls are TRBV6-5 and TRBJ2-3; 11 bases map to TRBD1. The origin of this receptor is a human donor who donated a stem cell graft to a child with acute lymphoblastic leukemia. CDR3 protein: CASSYSGQGDLRTDTQYF. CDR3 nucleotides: TGTGCCAGCAGTTACTCGGGACAGGGGGACCTCCGGACAGATACGCAGTATTTT.